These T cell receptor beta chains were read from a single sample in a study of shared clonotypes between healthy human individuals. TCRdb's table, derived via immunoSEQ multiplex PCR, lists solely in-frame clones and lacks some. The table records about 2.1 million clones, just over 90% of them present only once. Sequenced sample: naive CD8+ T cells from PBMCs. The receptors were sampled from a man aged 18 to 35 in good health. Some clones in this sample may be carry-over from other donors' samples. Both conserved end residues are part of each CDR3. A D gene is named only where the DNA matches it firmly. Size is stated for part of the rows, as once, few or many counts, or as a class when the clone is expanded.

CDR3nt: TGTGCCAGCAGTCAAACCTCGGGAAGGTGGCTAGCGGGAGTCGAGCAGTTCTTC
CDR3aa: CASSQTSGRWLAGVEQFF
abundance: NA
d_gene: TRBD2
j_gene: TRBJ2-1
v_gene: TRBV27

CDR3nt: TGCGCCAGCAGCCAAGAGAGGGGAATGTACACTGAAGCTTTCTTT
CDR3aa: CASSQERGMYTEAFF
abundance: NA
d_gene: NA
j_gene: TRBJ1-1
v_gene: TRBV4-3

CDR3nt: TGCGCCAGCAGCCGAGATGGGGAGGACACTGAAGCTTTCTTT
CDR3aa: CASSRDGEDTEAFF
abundance: NA
d_gene: NA
j_gene: TRBJ1-1
v_gene: TRBV4-1

CDR3nt: TGTGCCAGCAGCTCCCGGGACAGCTCCAGGCCTTACGAGCAGTACTTC
CDR3aa: CASSSRDSSRPYEQYF
abundance: once
d_gene: TRBD1
j_gene: TRBJ2-7
v_gene: TRBV11-2

CDR3nt: TGTGCCAGCAGCAGCCCCATAGGGGGGATTGGCTACACCTTC
CDR3aa: CASSSPIGGIGYTF
abundance: NA
d_gene: NA
j_gene: TRBJ1-2
v_gene: TRBV27

CDR3nt: TGTGCCAGCAGCCCTCTCGGGGTCTCCACAGATACGCAGTATTTT
CDR3aa: CASSPLGVSTDTQYF
abundance: NA
d_gene: NA
j_gene: TRBJ2-3
v_gene: TRBV7-9

CDR3nt: TGCGCCAGCAGCCGGAGGAGCGGACTCTACAATGAGCAGTTCTTC
CDR3aa: CASSRRSGLYNEQFF
abundance: NA
d_gene: NA
j_gene: TRBJ2-1
v_gene: TRBV5-1

CDR3nt: TGTGCCAGCAGCTTCAATGGAGGGCCGCGATACAATGAGCAGTTCTTC
CDR3aa: CASSFNGGPRYNEQFF
abundance: NA
d_gene: NA
j_gene: TRBJ2-1
v_gene: TRBV5-4

CDR3nt: TGTGCCAGCAGTTTGGCAGGGACAGAGACCCAGTACTTC
CDR3aa: CASSLAGTETQYF
abundance: NA
d_gene: NA
j_gene: TRBJ2-5
v_gene: TRBV28

CDR3nt: TGTGCCAGCAGTCCCAACCTAGCGGGAGCCTCCTACGAGCAGTACTTC
CDR3aa: CASSPNLAGASYEQYF
abundance: NA
d_gene: TRBD2
j_gene: TRBJ2-7
v_gene: TRBV28

CDR3nt: TGTGCCAGCAGCATCGATTCGGGACGACCCTACAATGAGCAGTTCTTC
CDR3aa: CASSIDSGRPYNEQFF
abundance: NA
d_gene: NA
j_gene: TRBJ2-1
v_gene: TRBV11-3

CDR3nt: TGTGCCAGCCGCCGAGGGAGCTCCTACGAGCAGTACTTC
CDR3aa: CASRRGSSYEQYF
abundance: NA
d_gene: NA
j_gene: TRBJ2-7
v_gene: TRBV7-9

CDR3nt: TGTGCCAGTAGTGCTGGACAGGATACCTCCTACGAGCAGTACTTC
CDR3aa: CASSAGQDTSYEQYF
abundance: NA
d_gene: TRBD1
j_gene: TRBJ2-7
v_gene: TRBV19

CDR3nt: TGTGCCAGCAGTTACTCCGGGGGGTCCCAAGAGACCCAGTACTTC
CDR3aa: CASSYSGGSQETQYF
abundance: NA
d_gene: TRBD2
j_gene: TRBJ2-5
v_gene: TRBV6-5

CDR3nt: TGTGCCAGCAGTGTCTTGATCCAAAGGGATACGCAGTATTTT
CDR3aa: CASSVLIQRDTQYF
abundance: NA
d_gene: NA
j_gene: TRBJ2-3
v_gene: TRBV28

CDR3nt: TGTGCCAGCAGCCCCCAACGTAGGGGACTCCAAGAGACCCAGTACTTC
CDR3aa: CASSPQRRGLQETQYF
abundance: NA
d_gene: NA
j_gene: TRBJ2-5
v_gene: TRBV7-3

CDR3nt: TGTGCCAGCAGCCCCTTGACAGGGAAAGAGACCCAGTACTTC
CDR3aa: CASSPLTGKETQYF
abundance: NA
d_gene: TRBD1
j_gene: TRBJ2-5
v_gene: TRBV7-7

CDR3nt: TGTGCCAGCAGTTTAGTCCCGGGACTAGCGCTCACAGATACGCAGTATTTT
CDR3aa: CASSLVPGLALTDTQYF
abundance: NA
d_gene: TRBD2
j_gene: TRBJ2-3
v_gene: TRBV27

CDR3nt: TGTGCCAGCAGTTCGTTTACCAGCGCCGAGTGGGGCAATGAGCAGTTCTTC
CDR3aa: CASSSFTSAEWGNEQFF
abundance: NA
d_gene: NA
j_gene: TRBJ2-1
v_gene: TRBV28

CDR3nt: TGTGCCAGCAGCTTAACCCCCCGGGGGGGTGCGAACACCGGGGAGCTGTTTTTT
CDR3aa: CASSLTPRGGANTGELFF
abundance: NA
d_gene: TRBD2
j_gene: TRBJ2-2
v_gene: TRBV7-3

CDR3nt: TGTGCCAGCAGCTCCGGGCAGGGGGCGCGGCACACAGATACGCAGTATTTT
CDR3aa: CASSSGQGARHTDTQYF
abundance: NA
d_gene: TRBD1
j_gene: TRBJ2-3
v_gene: TRBV7-2

CDR3nt: TGTGCCAGCAGTCCCCCAGGGGCCCCTCTTTTAGACACCATATATTTT
CDR3aa: CASSPPGAPLLDTIYF
abundance: NA
d_gene: NA
j_gene: TRBJ1-3
v_gene: TRBV2

CDR3nt: TGTGCCAGCAGTCACCCGACAGGGGACTACGAGCAGTACTTC
CDR3aa: CASSHPTGDYEQYF
abundance: once
d_gene: TRBD1
j_gene: TRBJ2-7
v_gene: TRBV28

CDR3nt: TGTGCCAGTAGTACCGGGACAGCCCCCTACGAGCAGTACTTC
CDR3aa: CASSTGTAPYEQYF
abundance: NA
d_gene: TRBD1
j_gene: TRBJ2-7
v_gene: TRBV19

CDR3nt: TGTGCCAGCAGCACTACGGGACTAGCGGGACCCCCTGCTGGCACAGATACGCAGTATTTT
CDR3aa: CASSTTGLAGPPAGTDTQYF
abundance: NA
d_gene: TRBD2
j_gene: TRBJ2-3
v_gene: TRBV7-8

CDR3nt: TGTGCCAGCAGCCAGACCGGGACAGGGGGCGCGAGGAACTATGGCTACACCTTC
CDR3aa: CASSQTGTGGARNYGYTF
abundance: NA
d_gene: TRBD1
j_gene: TRBJ1-2
v_gene: TRBV9

CDR3nt: TGCGCCAGCAGTCCCCTCACGGGCAGCTCCTACAATGAGCAGTTCTTC
CDR3aa: CASSPLTGSSYNEQFF
abundance: NA
d_gene: NA
j_gene: TRBJ2-1
v_gene: TRBV4-1

CDR3nt: TGTGCCTGGAGTGAACTGGTTTCGGGCTACACCTTC
CDR3aa: CAWSELVSGYTF
abundance: NA
d_gene: NA
j_gene: TRBJ1-2
v_gene: TRBV30

CDR3nt: TGTGCCACCAGCAGAGGGGCAGGACCATACAATGAGCAGTTCTTC
CDR3aa: CATSRGAGPYNEQFF
abundance: NA
d_gene: NA
j_gene: TRBJ2-1
v_gene: TRBV15

CDR3nt: TGTGCCAGCAGTTGGAACGGTGGGAATGAGCAGTTCTTC
CDR3aa: CASSWNGGNEQFF
abundance: NA
d_gene: NA
j_gene: TRBJ2-1
v_gene: TRBV5-5

CDR3nt: TGTGCCAGTAGTGTGATGAACGCCATGAACACTGAAGCTTTCTTT
CDR3aa: CASSVMNAMNTEAFF
abundance: few
d_gene: NA
j_gene: TRBJ1-1
v_gene: TRBV19

CDR3nt: TGCAGCGTTGACAGAAACTATGGCTACACCTTC
CDR3aa: CSVDRNYGYTF
abundance: NA
d_gene: NA
j_gene: TRBJ1-2
v_gene: TRBV29-1

CDR3nt: TGTGCCAGCAGCCACCCCTCCGACAGTGATTCCTCCGAGCAGTACTTC
CDR3aa: CASSHPSDSDSSEQYF
abundance: NA
d_gene: NA
j_gene: TRBJ2-7
v_gene: TRBV28

CDR3nt: TGTGCCAGCAGCCCAAGGGGCTCTGGAAACACCATATATTTT
CDR3aa: CASSPRGSGNTIYF
abundance: once
d_gene: NA
j_gene: TRBJ1-3
v_gene: TRBV11-2

CDR3nt: TGTGCCAGCAGTCGGGCGGTAAGTCTGACCTACGAGCAGTACTTC
CDR3aa: CASSRAVSLTYEQYF
abundance: once
d_gene: NA
j_gene: TRBJ2-7
v_gene: TRBV6-5